Described below is a single TCR beta chain sequence and its context. Its antigen is as yet unknown. The J segment lost 3 bases and the V segment lost 4 bases, leaving 6 bases of the junction unmatched. Germline-derived CDR1 and CDR2 are MGHRA and YSYEKL. The CDR3 sequence is 15 residues long. Method: immunoSEQ multiplex PCR; TCRdb's copy keeps in-frame clones and lacks some. The repertoire has more than 15,000 clones, 70% to 90% of them found once; the top ten carry roughly 55%. These data come from a study of lymphopenia after photon versus proton radiotherapy. Overall study findings and caveats: Relative stability marked proton patients; photon patients lost diversity and naive cells. After the lymphocyte nadir, photon-treated repertoires showed oligoclonal expansion, especially of CD8+ Temra cells.

The chain joins TRBV4-1 to TRBJ1-3; TRBD1 agrees at 7 bases. Sequenced material: peripheral blood, taken from a patient treated with proton-based radiotherapy. This TCR was sampled from a woman aged 55-70 years with cholangiocarcinoma. Some clones in this sample may be carry-over from other donors' samples. DNA of the CDR3: TGCGCCAGCAGCCTACAGGGGTTCAGTGGAAACACCATATATTTT. Encoded protein: CASSLQGFSGNTIYF.